These 18 T cell receptor beta chains share one sample of origin, sequenced in a study of blood T cell repertoires in COVID-19. Only in-frame clones appear in the TCRdb table, and some are missing; sequencing was by immunoSEQ multiplex PCR. The table lists tens of thousands of clones, roughly 90% of them singletons, with roughly 7.2% in the top ten. Source material: peripheral blood. Every receptor here comes from a human donor in a cohort sampled during active COVID-19.

V gene TRBV12-5 combines with J gene TRBJ2-3; tentatively, D is TRBD1 (5 bases). The CDR3 length is 14 residues. Germline V gives CDR1 LGHNT, CDR2 FRNRAP. The V gene lost 7 bases and the J gene lost 0 bases, with 11 bases spanning the gap. In nucleotides, the CDR3 is TGTGCTAGTGCCCTGAAGGGGAGCACAGATACGCAGTATTTT. Its protein product is CASALKGSTDTQYF.

The V and J genes are TRBV19 and TRBJ2-2; 14 bases align to TRBD2. The CDR3 spans 16 residues. The V gene's germline CDR1 is LNHDA and CDR2 SQIVND (reference sequence). J lost 8 bases, V lost 7 bases, and 9 bases had no gene match. CDR3 nucleotide sequence: TGTGCCAGTACCTCCCCGGGACTAGCGGGAGCTGGGGAGCTGTTTTTT. Encoded protein: CASTSPGLAGAGELFF.

This chain links TRBV19 with TRBJ2-7, with a possible D match to TRBD1 (5 bases). The ends were cut back, 7 bases at V and 3 bases at J, with 16 bases in the middle. CDR1 is LNHDA and CDR2 is SQIVND in the germline V gene (reference sequence). The CDR3 contains 14 residues. CDR3 DNA: TGTGCCAGTAAACCTCGGCAGGGCGGCTACGAGCAGTACTTC. It encodes CASKPRQGGYEQYF.

As regards this clone: Distinct nucleotide sequences in the sample also encode this CDR3. The genes are TRBV7-2 and TRBJ2-5; the D gene is possibly TRBD2 (5 bases). Germline values: CDR1 SGHTA, CDR2 FQGNSA. CDR3 length: 14 amino acids. The V end was cut by 5 bases, the J end by 4 bases, with 14 bases between. The CDR3 region is CASSNTPRGETQYF. CDR3 DNA sequence: TGTGCCAGCAGCAATACTCCCCGGGGAGAGACCCAGTACTTC.

The chain employs TRBV28 and TRBJ2-7, with D possibly matching TRBD1 (5 bases). Trimming took 6 bases from V and 2 from J, leaving 14 bases between them. CDR1 is MDHEN and CDR2 is SYDVKM in the germline V gene. CDR3 size: 14 residues. The CDR3 coding sequence is TGTGCCAGCAGCCGGACACAAGCTCCCTACGAGCAGTACTTC. This sequence encodes CASSRTQAPYEQYF.

The count of this clone is one. Here the CDR3 reads CASRPKREIHEQFF. The CDR3 DNA sequence: TGTGCCAGCAGACCGAAGCGGGAGATCCATGAGCAGTTCTTC. The genes are TRBV3-1 (or the pseudogene TRBV3-2) and TRBJ2-1; 8 nucleotides align to TRBD2. V shed 6 bases and J 8 bases; nucleotides not matched to a gene: 9. Per germline, CDR1 LGHDT and CDR2 YNNKEL (reference sequence). The CDR3 consists of 14 residues.

This sequence joins TRBV23-1 and TRBJ2-7; TRBD2 aligns across 10 bases. TRBV23-1 is given ORF status, its function remaining uncertain. The CDR3 is made up of 18 amino acids. V dropped 3 bases and J dropped 2; count of bases not matched to a gene: 13. CDR3 amino acids: CASSHLAGAKRRAYEQYF. CDR3 nucleotides: TGCGCCAGCAGTCACCTAGCGGGAGCCAAACGACGGGCCTACGAGCAGTACTTC.

This clone was detected only a few times. The CDR3 bases are TGTGCCAGTAGTTCCTACCCGGACAGGGGCCGGAACACTGAAGCTTTCTTT. Protein product: CASSSYPDRGRNTEAFF. This chain joins TRBV19 and TRBJ1-1, with 9 bases lining up with TRBD1. Trimming cost V 5 bases and J 1 base; bases outside gene matches: 11. The CDR3 length is 17 residues. Germline values: CDR1 LNHDA, CDR2 SQIVND (reference sequence). Full variable domain (remainder filled in from reference TRBV19 and TRBJ1-1): DGGITQSPKYLFRKEGQNVTLSCEQNLNHDAMYWYRQDPGQGLRLIYYSQIVNDFQKGDIAEGYSVSREKKESFPLTVTSAQKNPTAFYLCASSSYPDRGRNTEAFFGQGTRLTVV.

The gene calls are TRBV7-9 and TRBJ2-5; D is unresolved. CDR3 length: 12 amino acids. Germline CDR1 SEHNR, CDR2 FQNEAQ (reference sequence). V was cut by 3 bases and J by 5 bases, with 7 bases left in between. The CDR3 coding sequence is TGTGCCAGCAGCTTTAGTAGTGAGACCCAGTACTTC. It is translated as CASSFSSETQYF.

The chain uses TRBV10-3 and TRBJ1-3; D may be TRBD1 (6 bases). The CDR3 runs to 15 residues. Between the trimmed V and J ends, which lost 6 bases and 0 bases, there was a span of 12 bases. Germline values: CDR1 ENHRY, CDR2 SYGVKD. The CDR3 sequence is CAISPQGHSGNTIYF. The DNA for the CDR3 is TGTGCCATCAGCCCACAGGGCCACTCTGGAAACACCATATATTTT.

This clone was picked up one time. The chain combines TRBV7-9 with TRBJ2-7; 14 positions agree with TRBD2. The CDR3 is made up of 19 amino acids. CDR1 SEHNR and CDR2 FQNEAQ come from the germline V gene (reference sequence). The ends lost 1 base at V and 1 base at J; junction bases unmatched: 9. Here the CDR3 reads CASSLVTLRTSGRSYEQYF. In nucleotides, the CDR3 is TGTGCCAGCAGCTTAGTAACATTGAGGACTAGCGGGAGGTCCTACGAGCAGTACTTC.

The rearrangement joins TRBV6-2 or TRBV6-3 to TRBJ2-2, with D possibly TRBD1 on 6 matching bases. Germline loops: CDR1 MNHEY, CDR2 SVGEGT. The CDR3 has 17 residues. Trimming shortened V by 2 bases and J by 4 bases, and 17 bases separated the two germline ends. The CDR3 here is CASSYDRLRTVTGELFF. The DNA for the CDR3 is TGTGCCAGCAGTTACGATCGTTTGCGGACAGTCACCGGGGAGCTGTTTTTT.

The rearrangement joins TRBV5-4 to TRBJ1-4; 9 nucleotides align to TRBD1. The CDR3 runs to 15 residues. CDR1 is SGHNT, CDR2 YYREEE, per germline (reference sequence). The J segment lost 8 bases and the V segment lost 4 bases, leaving 9 bases of the junction unmatched. CDR3 protein: CASSPRTGDTEKLFF. The CDR3 DNA is TGTGCCAGCAGCCCTAGGACAGGGGATACGGAAAAACTGTTTTTT.

The genes are TRBV19 and TRBJ2-1; 8 bases agree with TRBD2. In germline, CDR1 is LNHDA, CDR2 SQIVND (reference sequence). This CDR3 has 16 residues. V was pared by 3 bases and J by 7 bases, with 11 bases of the junction left unmatched. CDR3 sequence: CASSMTSAERRNEQFF. The CDR3, as DNA: TGTGCCAGTAGTATGACTAGCGCGGAGAGGAGGAATGAGCAGTTCTTC.

The chain is built from TRBV7-9 and TRBJ2-7; 8 bases are a match to TRBD1. J was trimmed by 4 bases and V by 4 bases; bases with no gene match: 9. The CDR3 totals 15 residues. The germline gives CDR1 SEHNR, CDR2 FQNEAQ (reference sequence). The DNA of the CDR3 is TGTGCCAGCAGCTCATCCGGGACAGGAGGATACGAGCAGTACTTC. As protein: CASSSSGTGGYEQYF.

This chain uses TRBV11-2 with TRBJ1-3; 10 nucleotides align to TRBD1. V lost 2 bases to trimming and J lost 3 bases; unmatched junction nucleotides: 4. This CDR3 comprises 16 residues. In germline, CDR1 is SGHAT, CDR2 FQNNGV. CDR3 sequence reads: CASSLPGQGIGNTIYF. CDR3 DNA: TGTGCCAGCAGCTTACCGGGACAGGGGATTGGAAACACCATATATTTT.

This sequence joins TRBV24-1 and TRBJ2-2; TRBD1 matches at 8 bases. The CDR3 contains 13 residues. Germline trimming cut 10 bases from V and 7 bases from J; bases unmatched to any gene: 7. Germline CDR1 and CDR2: KGHDR and SFDVKD. CDR3 sequence (DNA): TGTGCCACGCTGACAGGGGAGGTCGGGGAGCTGTTTTTT. This translates into CATLTGEVGELFF.

CDR3 sequence (DNA): TGTGCCAGCAGCCTGGGGACAGGGTTCGCAGATACGCAGTATTTT. It translates to CASSLGTGFADTQYF. This chain uses TRBV9 with TRBJ2-3, with 9 positions matching TRBD1. With V trimmed by 4 bases and J by 4 bases, 7 bases remained unmatched. This CDR3 has 15 amino acids. CDR1 SGDLS and CDR2 YYNGEE come from the germline V gene.